This TCR beta chain appears in the sequencing data of a study of PD-L1 blockade in urothelial cancer. Study-wide background: Investigators checked blood 3 weeks (second dose) and 6 weeks after treatment start.

Time point in this sample: peripheral blood 6 weeks after treatment start. Each individual provided 1 to 8 samples (taken pretreatment and on-treatment). Templates that were synthetic TCR analogs were spiked into each PCR. Only in-frame clones appear in the TCRdb table, and some are missing; sequencing was by immunoSEQ multiplex PCR. Here the sample spans some 110,000 clones, under 95% being singletons. There are 15 residues in the CDR3. The germline gives CDR1 MDHEN, CDR2 SYDVKM. Trimming cost V 6 bases and J 2 bases, with 15 bases left between them. This clone was observed a few times. The source is a man aged 55-75 years with urothelial cancer. This chain uses TRBV28 with TRBJ2-3; the D gene is possibly TRBD1 (5 bases). The input for sequencing was PBMCs, taken around atezolizumab (anti-PD-L1) treatment. CDR3 nucleotides: TGTGCCAGCAGGGGGTCTTTGGGGCCCACAGATACGCAGTATTTT. It translates to CASRGSLGPTDTQYF.